This T cell receptor beta chain was profiled in a study of OX40 agonist ivuxolimab in advanced cancers. V shed 7 bases and J 10 bases; nucleotides not matched to a gene: 9. Germline CDR1 and CDR2: LNHDA and SQIVND (reference sequence). CDR3 length equals 13 residues. This clone was counted between two and nine times. Profiled with immunoSEQ multiplex PCR; TCRdb holds only in-frame clones, not every one. Found here are tens of thousands of clones, 80% to 85% of them singletons; the top ten hold 3.5% to 4%. This TCR came from an adult with an advanced solid tumor such as melanoma, head and neck, liver or kidney cancer. Sequenced here: CD4+ or CD8+ T cells sorted from blood, sampled in a trial of the OX40 agonist ivuxolimab. This rearrangement joins TRBV19 to TRBJ1-2, with 10 positions matching TRBD1. The CDR3 spells CASKTGGSNAYTF. The CDR3 DNA reads as TGTGCCAGTAAGACAGGGGGCTCCAATGCCTACACCTTC.